This T cell receptor beta chain came from a study of blood T cell repertoires in COVID-19. V lost 5 bases, J lost 3 bases, and 11 bases lay in between. Per the germline V gene, CDR1 is SQVTM and CDR2 is ANQGSEA. The CDR3 contains 14 residues. Method: immunoSEQ multiplex PCR; TCRdb's copy keeps in-frame clones and lacks some. The sample holds about 210,000 clones, about 90% seen once. The table lists this clone with a count of one. This receptor was obtained from a man younger than 40 with acute or convalescent COVID-19. The chain links TRBV29-1 to TRBJ2-6; maybe TRBD1 (5 bases). Sequenced input: peripheral blood. The chain's CDR3 is CSVPSGFGANVLTF. The CDR3 nucleotides read TGCAGCGTTCCATCAGGGTTTGGGGCCAACGTCCTGACTTTC.